Included here is one TCR beta chain sequence, with context. Profiled with immunoSEQ multiplex PCR; TCRdb holds only in-frame clones, not every one. This table holds fewer than 90,000 clones, 80% to 95% found once. CDR1 and CDR2 (germline): LNHDA, SQIVND (reference sequence). The V end was cut by 9 bases, the J end by 5 bases, with 10 bases between. The CDR3 runs 12 residues. The entry originates in a study of technical replicates of blood from a few donors. The origin of this receptor is a human donor in good health. J is TRBJ1-4 and V is TRBV19; D is ambiguous. The source material was T cells isolated from PBMCs. DNA of the CDR3: TGTGCCAGCCATATAACAAATGAAAAACTGTTTTTT. Protein sequence: CASHITNEKLFF.